Following are 18 T cell receptor beta chains from one sample sequenced in a study of blood T cell repertoires in COVID-19. Generated by immunoSEQ multiplex PCR, the TCRdb table keeps only in-frame clones and is missing some. Of about half a million clones in the sample, approximately 85% were seen once. Input material: peripheral blood. These receptors were taken from a human donor in a cohort sampled during active COVID-19.

The gene calls are TRBV28 and TRBJ2-4; D possibly corresponds to TRBD2 (6 bases). Trimming removed 3 bases from V and 6 bases from J, with 12 bases in between. The CDR3 consists of 14 residues. Germline V gene data show CDR1 as MDHEN and CDR2 as SYDVKM. The CDR3, as DNA: TGTGCCAGCAGTTTTACAGCGGAGGGAAACATTCAGTACTTC. It yields the protein CASSFTAEGNIQYF.

J is TRBJ1-5 and V is TRBV28, with 7 bases identical to TRBD1. The CDR3 extends over 12 amino acids. Trimming took 8 bases from V and 3 from J; bases not matched to a gene: 1. Germline V gene data show CDR1 as MDHEN and CDR2 as SYDVKM. The CDR3 bases are TGTGCCAGCGGACAGGACAATCAGCCCCAGCATTTT. It is translated as CASGQDNQPQHF.

J is TRBJ2-3 and V is TRBV13, with D possibly being TRBD1 (6 bases). Germline CDR1 reads PRHDT; CDR2 reads FYEKMQ (reference sequence). The V end lost 5 bases, the J end lost 4 bases, and 16 bases lay between the germline ends. The CDR3 contains 15 residues. The CDR3 loop is CASSMPGQGPDTQYF. CDR3 bases: TGTGCCAGCAGCATGCCGGGACAAGGACCAGATACGCAGTATTTT.

The count of this clone is one. The rearrangement uses TRBV24-1 and TRBJ2-3; 7 positions agree with TRBD2. V shed 3 bases and J 1 base; nucleotides not matched to a gene: 12. Per germline, CDR1 KGHDR and CDR2 SFDVKD. The CDR3 extends over 18 amino acids. Here the CDR3 DNA reads TGTGCCACCAGTGATGAGGCGGGAGTAGACTATGGCACAGATACGCAGTATTTT. Residues: CATSDEAGVDYGTDTQYF.

J is TRBJ2-5 and V is TRBV30; 11 bases map to TRBD2. From germline, CDR1 is GTSNPN and CDR2 SVGIG (reference sequence). With V trimmed by 2 bases and J by 4 bases, 9 bases remained unmatched. The CDR3 extends over 16 amino acids. CDR3 DNA: TGTGCCTGGAGTCAGATACGGCTAGCGGGAGGAGAGACCCAGTACTTC. Translation gives CAWSQIRLAGGETQYF.

Worth noting for this clone: This same CDR3 is encoded by further DNA sequences in the sample. The V call is TRBV5-1, the J call TRBJ2-2; the match to TRBD1 covers 7 bases. The CDR3 sequence is 15 residues long. Germline-derived CDR1 and CDR2 are SGHRS and YFSETQ. V was clipped by 0 bases and J by 3 bases; unmatched bases: 2. CDR3: CASSLEGGHTGELFF. In DNA, the CDR3 is TGCGCCAGCAGCTTGGAAGGGGGCCACACCGGGGAGCTGTTTTTT.

V and J are TRBV4-3 and TRBJ1-1; perhaps TRBD1 as D (5 bases). Germline CDR1 is LGHNA and CDR2 is YSLEER. This CDR3 is 18 amino acids long. V was clipped by 1 base and J by 2 bases, with 20 bases between them. The CDR3 reads CASSQGWQEGILNTEAFF. The CDR3 bases are TGCGCCAGCAGCCAAGGGTGGCAGGAGGGGATTCTAAACACTGAAGCTTTCTTT.

The rearrangement joins TRBV15 to TRBJ1-3, with 8 bases that match TRBD1. V was pared by 0 bases and J by 7 bases, with 5 bases of the junction left unmatched. This CDR3 contains 15 residues. Looked up from germline, CDR1 is LNHNV and CDR2 is YYDKDF (reference sequence). The CDR3 protein is CATSREAGGSNTIYF. The DNA for the CDR3 is TGTGCCACCAGCAGAGAGGCAGGGGGCTCGAACACCATATATTTT. The full variable domain, with the rest looked up from reference TRBV15 and TRBJ1-3, is DAMVIQNPRYQVTQFGKPVTLSCSQTLNHNVMYWYQQKSSQAPKLLFHYYDKDFNNEADTPDNFQSRRPNTSFCFLDIRSPGLGDTAMYLCATSREAGGSNTIYFGEGSWLTVV.

This rearrangement joins TRBV19 to TRBJ1-1, with a tentative D call TRBD1 (6 bases). Between the trimmed V and J ends, which lost 4 bases and 9 bases, there was a span of 15 bases. Germline loops: CDR1 LNHDA, CDR2 SQIVND (reference sequence). The CDR3 is made up of 13 amino acids. The CDR3 region has the DNA TGTGCCAGTAGTACCGGACAGCAAAGGCAAGCTTTCTTT. This sequence encodes CASSTGQQRQAFF.

V gene TRBV28 combines with J gene TRBJ2-5; D not certain. Germline V CDR1 and CDR2: MDHEN, SYDVKM. V was pared by 1 base and J by 4 bases, with 4 bases between. This CDR3 comprises 12 residues. Here the CDR3 DNA reads TGTGCCAGCAGTTTATTCCGAGAGACCCAGTACTTC. Protein sequence: CASSLFRETQYF.

The chain links TRBV19 to TRBJ2-1, with D possibly being TRBD2 (6 bases). This CDR3 contains 14 residues. Deletions cut 3 bases from V and 10 bases from J, with 16 bases between. Germline-derived CDR1 and CDR2 are LNHDA and SQIVND (reference sequence). For the CDR3, the DNA is TGTGCCAGTAGTATGGGTAGCGGAGACGGGGAGCAGTTCTTC. It yields the protein CASSMGSGDGEQFF.

The count of this clone is one. This chain joins TRBV30 and TRBJ1-2; D remains ambiguous. Between the trimmed V and J ends, which lost 1 base and 4 bases, there was a span of 10 bases. The germline gives CDR1 GTSNPN, CDR2 SVGIG (reference sequence). The CDR3 is made up of 13 amino acids. The CDR3 reads CAWSAPTTYGYTF. The CDR3 bases are TGTGCCTGGAGTGCACCAACTACCTATGGCTACACCTTC.

This chain uses TRBV24-1 with TRBJ2-1; 12 bases agree with TRBD2. The CDR3 sequence is 20 residues long. Germline V gene data show CDR1 as KGHDR and CDR2 as SFDVKD. J gave up 4 bases and V 3 bases, and 15 bases lay outside the gene matches. CDR3 loop: CATSDVTPSGRAHIYNEQFF. In DNA form, the CDR3 reads TGTGCCACCAGTGATGTCACCCCTAGCGGGAGGGCCCATATTTACAATGAGCAGTTCTTC.

The CDR3 protein is CASGTAGTDTQYF. As DNA, the CDR3 is TGTGCCAGCGGGACAGCCGGCACAGATACGCAGTATTTT. The genes are TRBV11-3 and TRBJ2-3, with 7 bases that match TRBD1. Germline-derived CDR1 and CDR2 are SGHNT and YENEEA. The CDR3 has 13 amino acids. V was clipped by 8 bases and J by 1 base; unmatched bases: 3.

This chain uses TRBV28 with TRBJ1-1, with TRBD1 identical over 8 bases. V trimming: 7 bases; J trimming: 10 bases; junction bases outside the gene matches: 17. CDR1 is MDHEN, CDR2 SYDVKM, per germline. The length of the CDR3 is 15 residues. CDR3 sequence: CASTGRTGFTWGAFF. The CDR3 nucleotides read TGTGCCAGCACAGGAAGGACAGGGTTTACCTGGGGAGCTTTCTTT.

The chain is built from TRBV9 and TRBJ1-4, with TRBD1 as a possible D gene (6 bases). Germline V gene lookup returns CDR1 SGDLS and CDR2 YYNGEE. Trimming took 0 bases from V and 7 from J, leaving 10 bases between them. CDR3 length: 14 residues. The CDR3 here is CASSVGGGSEKLFF. CDR3 DNA sequence: TGTGCCAGCAGCGTAGGAGGGGGAAGTGAAAAACTGTTTTTT.

The chain recombines TRBV9 with TRBJ2-3, with D possibly TRBD1 on 5 matching bases. Germline assignment: CDR1 SGDLS and CDR2 YYNGEE. This CDR3 is 14 amino acids long. The V end lost 4 bases, the J end lost 5 bases, and 14 bases lay between the germline ends. The DNA of the CDR3 is TGTGCCAGCAGCCTGGGGCGAACCAAAGATACGCAGTATTTT. It specifies CASSLGRTKDTQYF.

The V gene is TRBV29-1, the J gene TRBJ2-5; 11 bases agree with TRBD2. Germline V lookup: CDR1 SQVTM, CDR2 ANQGSEA. Germline trimming cut 5 bases from V and 4 bases from J; bases unmatched to any gene: 3. This CDR3 spans 13 amino acids. CDR3 in amino acids: CSVKTSGAETQYF. The CDR3 DNA reads as TGCAGCGTTAAGACTAGCGGGGCAGAGACCCAGTACTTC. Looking up the rest from reference TRBV29-1 and TRBJ2-5 gives the full variable domain: SAVISQKPSRDICQRGTSLTIQCQVDSQVTMMFWYRQQPGQSLTLIATANQGSEATYESGFVIDKFPISRPNLTFSTLTVSNMSPEDSSIYLCSVKTSGAETQYFGPGTRLLVL.